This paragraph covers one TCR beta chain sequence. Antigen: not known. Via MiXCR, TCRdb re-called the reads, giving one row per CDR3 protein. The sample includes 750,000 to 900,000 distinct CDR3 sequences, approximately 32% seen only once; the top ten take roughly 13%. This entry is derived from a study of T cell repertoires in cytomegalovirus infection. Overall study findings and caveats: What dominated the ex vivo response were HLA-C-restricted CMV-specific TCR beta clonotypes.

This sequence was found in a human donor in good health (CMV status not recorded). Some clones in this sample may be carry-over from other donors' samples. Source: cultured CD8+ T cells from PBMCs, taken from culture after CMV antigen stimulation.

In DNA, the CDR3 is TGTGCCAGTAGAGAGTATACGAACACTGAAGCTTTCTTT. Amino acid sequence: CASREYTNTEAFF. V usage is TRBV19 and J usage is TRBJ1-1; no reliable D call. CDR1 is LNHDA, CDR2 SQIVND, per germline (reference sequence). The CDR3 is 13 amino acids. V lost 6 bases, J lost 1 base, and 9 bases lay in between.